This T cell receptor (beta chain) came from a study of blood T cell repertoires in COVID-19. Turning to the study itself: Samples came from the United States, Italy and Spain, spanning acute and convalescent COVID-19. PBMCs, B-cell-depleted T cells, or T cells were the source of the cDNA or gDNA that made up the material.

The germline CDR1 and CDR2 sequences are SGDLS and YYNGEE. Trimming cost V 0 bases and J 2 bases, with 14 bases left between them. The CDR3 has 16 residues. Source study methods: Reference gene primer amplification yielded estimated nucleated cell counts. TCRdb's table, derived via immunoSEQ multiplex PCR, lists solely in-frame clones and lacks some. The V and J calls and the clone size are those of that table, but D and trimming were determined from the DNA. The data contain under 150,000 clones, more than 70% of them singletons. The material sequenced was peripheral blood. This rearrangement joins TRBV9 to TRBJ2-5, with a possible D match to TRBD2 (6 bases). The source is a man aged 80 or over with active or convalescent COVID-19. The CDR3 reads CASSVAGDSYQETQYF. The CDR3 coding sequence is TGTGCCAGCAGCGTAGCGGGGGACTCGTATCAAGAGACCCAGTACTTC.